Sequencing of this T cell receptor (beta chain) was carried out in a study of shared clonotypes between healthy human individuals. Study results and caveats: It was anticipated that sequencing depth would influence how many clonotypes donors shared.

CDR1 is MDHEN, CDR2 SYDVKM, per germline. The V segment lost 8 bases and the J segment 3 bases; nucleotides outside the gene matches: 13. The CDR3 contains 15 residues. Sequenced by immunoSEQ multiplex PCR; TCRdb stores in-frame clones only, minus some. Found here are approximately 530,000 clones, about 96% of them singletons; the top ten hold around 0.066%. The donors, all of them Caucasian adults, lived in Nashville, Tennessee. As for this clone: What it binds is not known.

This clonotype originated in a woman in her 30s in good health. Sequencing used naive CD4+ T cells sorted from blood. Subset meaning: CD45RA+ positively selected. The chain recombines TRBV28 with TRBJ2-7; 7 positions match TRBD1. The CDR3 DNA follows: TGTGCCAGCGGAAAGACAGGGAGAGTGGTCTACGAGCAGTACTTC. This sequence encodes CASGKTGRVVYEQYF.